Shown below are 24 T cell receptor beta chains from a single sample sequenced in a study of T cell responses to AZD1222 COVID-19 vaccine (dated by TCRdb to about 2021). Library method: the immunoSEQ multiplex PCR assay. Held by TCRdb, this immuneACCESS table contains in-frame sequences only and omits some clones. Under half of the omission traces to an unresolved V gene where checked; the cause of the rest is unknown. For this sample the table gives about 260,000 clones, of which 90% to 95% were detected only once. 0.55% of the sample rests with the top ten. The time point label here, explained by the study, means: baseline before first vaccination. This sample comprised peripheral blood, obtained on day 0 of AZD1222 vaccination. The receptors were sampled from an adult in good health.

The J gene is TRBJ2-7, the V gene TRBV7-2; 9 bases line up with TRBD2. This CDR3 has 15 residues. Trimming cost V 1 base and J 7 bases; bases outside gene matches: 8. Germline V gene data show CDR1 as SGHTA and CDR2 as FQGNSA. The CDR3 reads CASSLEGGRADEQYF. The CDR3 DNA reads as TGTGCCAGCAGCTTAGAGGGCGGGAGGGCTGATGAGCAGTACTTC.

V usage is TRBV5-7 and J usage is TRBJ1-5; TRBD1 is a possible D gene (6 bases). TRBV5-7 falls under the ORF class, with uncertain function. V lost 0 bases and J 5 bases, leaving 18 bases between the germline ends. The CDR3 sequence is 17 residues long. The CDR3 region is CASSLAGPRGTHQPQHF. The DNA for the CDR3 is TGTGCCAGCAGCTTGGCGGGTCCCAGGGGTACGCATCAGCCCCAGCATTTT.

This sequence joins TRBV18 and TRBJ2-4; D not certain. Per the germline V gene, CDR1 is KGHSH and CDR2 is LQKENI. The CDR3 extends over 16 amino acids. The V end was cut by 0 bases, the J end by 0 bases, with 9 bases between. CDR3 sequence reads: CASSPPDQLAKNIQYF. The DNA for the CDR3 is TGTGCCAGCTCACCACCGGATCAGCTAGCCAAAAACATTCAGTACTTC.

This clone was picked up one time. J is TRBJ1-3 and V is TRBV29-1; 9 nucleotides agree with TRBD1. CDR3 length equals 14 residues. The V gene end was trimmed by 3 bases and the J gene end by 1 base; junction bases not matched to a gene: 1. Germline assignment: CDR1 SQVTM and CDR2 ANQGSEA. CDR3 amino acids: CSVEDRGSGNTIYF. The CDR3 nucleotides are TGCAGCGTTGAGGACAGGGGTTCTGGAAACACCATATATTTT.

The chain employs TRBV4-3 and TRBJ1-4; 10 bases match TRBD1. The germline gives CDR1 LGHNA, CDR2 YSLEER. CDR3 length: 14 amino acids. V gave up 4 bases and J gave up 12 bases; unmatched junction bases: 8. The CDR3 protein is CASSLRQGAVELFF. CDR3 in DNA: TGCGCCAGCAGCCTTAGACAGGGGGCAGTGGAACTGTTTTTT.

The chain couples TRBV30 to TRBJ2-1; tentative D call: TRBD2 (5 bases). V lost 0 bases and J lost 9, with 15 bases in between. There are 14 residues in the CDR3. CDR1 GTSNPN and CDR2 SVGIG come from the germline V gene (reference sequence). The CDR3 loop reads CAWSVTASRGEQFF. Here the CDR3 DNA reads TGTGCCTGGAGTGTAACGGCTAGCCGGGGTGAGCAGTTCTTC.

The gene calls are TRBV4-1 and TRBJ2-6; D is ambiguous. CDR1 is MGHRA, CDR2 YSYEKL, per germline. V shed 0 bases and J shed 4 bases, with 16 bases lying between them. The CDR3 spans 18 residues. This CDR3 is CASSQERRPVSGANVLTF. CDR3 bases: TGCGCCAGCAGCCAAGAAAGACGCCCAGTAAGCGGGGCCAACGTCCTGACTTTC.

This sequence joins TRBV6-5 and TRBJ1-1; TRBD1 matches at 8 bases. Per the germline V gene, CDR1 is MNHEY and CDR2 is SVGAGI. Trimming at V came to 5 bases and at J to 4 bases, leaving 6 bases not matched to a gene. The CDR3 extends over 14 amino acids. CDR3 DNA sequence: TGTGCCAGCAGTACCCTACAGGGGGGCACTGAAGCTTTCTTT. It encodes CASSTLQGGTEAFF.

This rearrangement joins TRBV10-3 to TRBJ1-1; TRBD1 matches at 7 bases. V was clipped by 6 bases and J by 5 bases; unmatched bases: 6. In germline, CDR1 is ENHRY, CDR2 SYGVKD. This CDR3 contains 13 residues. The CDR3 nucleotides are TGTGCCATCAGGACAGACAGGGAGACTGAAGCTTTCTTT. It encodes CAIRTDRETEAFF.

This chain's CDR3 is CASSPVRVSSYEQYF. The CDR3 DNA follows: TGTGCCAGCAGCCCTGTGAGGGTAAGCTCCTACGAGCAGTACTTC. V gene TRBV7-8 combines with J gene TRBJ2-7; tentatively, D is TRBD2 (5 bases). The CDR3 runs 15 residues. CDR1 and CDR2 from the germline V gene are SGHVS and FQNEAQ. V was clipped by 5 bases and J by 0 bases, with 14 bases between them.

The J gene is TRBJ1-1, the V gene TRBV20-1, with D uncertain. CDR1 and CDR2 from the germline V gene are DFQATT and SNEGSKA (reference sequence). The CDR3 is made up of 9 amino acids. Trimming removed 8 bases at V and 6 bases at J, with 7 bases between. DNA of the CDR3: TGCAGTCCCCTCGCTGAAGCTTTCTTT. This codes for CSPLAEAFF.

The chain has TRBV5-1 and TRBJ2-1; 8 nucleotides match TRBD1. CDR1 SGHRS and CDR2 YFSETQ come from the germline V gene. V shed 4 bases and J 6 bases; nucleotides not matched to a gene: 9. The CDR3 runs to 15 residues. The CDR3 loop is CASSPRTGTVNEQFF. CDR3 DNA: TGCGCCAGCAGCCCTCGGACAGGGACGGTCAATGAGCAGTTCTTC.

This chain uses TRBV7-6 with TRBJ1-1, with TRBD1 identical over 8 bases. The ends lost 2 bases at V and 5 bases at J; junction bases unmatched: 10. This CDR3 region has 16 residues. Per germline, CDR1 SGHVS and CDR2 FNYEAQ. This CDR3 is CASSLQGAKGGTEAFF. DNA of the CDR3: TGTGCCAGCAGCTTACAGGGGGCGAAGGGAGGGACTGAAGCTTTCTTT.

The chain links TRBV6-5 to TRBJ1-6; TRBD1 might be the D (5 bases). V was pared by 6 bases and J by 7 bases, with 13 bases between. This CDR3 is 14 amino acids long. Germline V lookup: CDR1 MNHEY, CDR2 SVGAGI. The CDR3: CASSPRAWNSPLHF. The CDR3 DNA follows: TGTGCCAGCAGCCCCAGGGCCTGGAATTCACCCCTCCACTTT.

This clone appeared a single time. The chain couples TRBV27 to TRBJ1-6, with 10 bases matching TRBD1. This CDR3 region has 16 residues. The germline V gene encodes CDR1 MNHEY and CDR2 SMNVEV (reference sequence). Germline trimming cut 2 bases from V and 7 bases from J; bases unmatched to any gene: 5. The CDR3 loop is CASSLAGTGDNSPLHF. CDR3 sequence (DNA): TGTGCCAGCAGTTTAGCCGGGACAGGGGACAATTCACCCCTCCACTTT.

The chain uses TRBV28 and TRBJ1-4; TRBD1 matches at 9 bases. V dropped 6 bases and J dropped 6; count of bases not matched to a gene: 5. This CDR3 comprises 14 residues. From germline, CDR1 is MDHEN and CDR2 SYDVKM. CDR3 coding DNA: TGTGCCAGCAGCTCGAGGGACAGGGATGAAAAACTGTTTTTT. Translation gives CASSSRDRDEKLFF.

The table lists this clone with a count of one. The J gene is TRBJ2-7, the V gene TRBV15; either TRBD1 or TRBD2 may supply D (5 bases each). Germline V gene sequence: CDR1 LNHNV, CDR2 YYDKDF (reference sequence). The germline V and J ends were trimmed by 1 base and 3 bases, with 19 bases remaining between them. The CDR3 contains 17 residues. The DNA for the CDR3 is TGTGCCACCAGCAGAGGGCCCCCAGGGAGTGGGGACTACGAGCAGTACTTC. Its protein product is CATSRGPPGSGDYEQYF.

The CDR3 DNA reads TGTGCCAGCAGCGCAGGGACCGCGGCTGAGCAGTTCTTC. Protein product: CASSAGTAAEQFF. The V and J genes are TRBV7-2 and TRBJ2-1; D may be TRBD1 or TRBD2 (5 bases each). CDR1 SGHTA and CDR2 FQGNSA come from the germline V gene. V was clipped by 5 bases and J by 9 bases, with 14 bases between them. The CDR3 has 13 amino acids. The whole variable domain, filled in from reference TRBV7-2 and TRBJ2-1, reads GAGVSQSPSNKVTEKGKDVELRCDPISGHTALYWYRQSLGQGLEFLIYFQGNSAPDKSGLPSDRFSAERTGGSVSTLTIQRTQQEDSAVYLCASSAGTAAEQFFGPGTRLTVL.

This clone was recorded only once. The J gene is TRBJ2-2, the V gene TRBV29-1; 7 nucleotides align to TRBD1. CDR1 and CDR2 from the germline V gene are SQVTM and ANQGSEA. The CDR3 consists of 17 residues. The V segment lost 7 bases and the J segment 0 bases; nucleotides outside the gene matches: 14. CDR3 sequence: CSARSITGTANTGELFF. The CDR3 DNA reads TGCAGCGCCAGGTCTATCACCGGGACAGCGAACACCGGGGAGCTGTTTTTT.

The CDR3 bases are TGTGCCAGCACCCTTGGACTAGCGGGGGCAGAGACCCAGTACTTC. Its protein product is CASTLGLAGAETQYF. The gene calls are TRBV2 and TRBJ2-5, with TRBD2 matching over 13 bases. The CDR3 runs 15 residues. V shed 7 bases and J 4 bases; nucleotides not matched to a gene: 6. CDR1 SNHLY and CDR2 FYNNEI come from the germline V gene.

The J gene is TRBJ2-7, the V gene TRBV5-6; D unresolved. Germline V gene data show CDR1 as SGHDT and CDR2 as YYEEEE. The CDR3 spans 13 residues. The germline V and J ends were trimmed by 0 bases and 1 base, with 5 bases remaining between them. The DNA of the CDR3 is TGTGCCAGCAGCTTGGGTAGATCCTACGAGCAGTACTTC. This sequence encodes CASSLGRSYEQYF. The full variable domain, in which reference TRBV5-6 and TRBJ2-7 provide the parts outside the CDR3, is DAGVTQSPTHLIKTRGQQVTLRCSPKSGHDTVSWYQQALGQGPQFIFQYYEEEERQRGNFPDRFSGHQFPNYSSELNVNALLLGDSALYLCASSLGRSYEQYFGPGTRLTVT.

This clone came up once. This chain links TRBV9 with TRBJ1-1; D remains unclear. From germline, CDR1 is SGDLS and CDR2 YYNGEE. With 4 bases removed from V and 1 base from J, the gap between germline ends came to 14 bases. The CDR3 extends over 15 amino acids. For the CDR3, the DNA is TGTGCCAGCAGCCTTGATAGCGAGCCGAACACTGAAGCTTTCTTT. Its translation is CASSLDSEPNTEAFF.

Turning to this clone: Other nucleotide sequences in the sample specify the same CDR3. V gene TRBV3-1 (or the pseudogene TRBV3-2) combines with J gene TRBJ1-6, with TRBD1 matching 9 bases. The CDR3 is 14 amino acids. Germline CDR1 and CDR2: LGHDT and YNNKEL (reference sequence). Trimming at V came to 1 base and at J to 8 bases, leaving 0 bases not matched to a gene. The CDR3 DNA sequence: TGTGCCAGCAGCCAAGGACAGGGGGATTCACCCCTCCACTTT. Protein sequence: CASSQGQGDSPLHF.

The chain carries TRBV6-1 and TRBJ1-3; D not resolved. CDR3 size: 16 residues. The V end lost 2 bases, the J end lost 2 bases, and 13 bases lay between the germline ends. The germline V gene encodes CDR1 MNHNS and CDR2 SASEGT. CDR3 protein: CASSESGVKAGNTIYF. Written as DNA, the CDR3 is TGTGCCAGCAGTGAATCAGGTGTCAAAGCTGGAAACACCATATATTTT.